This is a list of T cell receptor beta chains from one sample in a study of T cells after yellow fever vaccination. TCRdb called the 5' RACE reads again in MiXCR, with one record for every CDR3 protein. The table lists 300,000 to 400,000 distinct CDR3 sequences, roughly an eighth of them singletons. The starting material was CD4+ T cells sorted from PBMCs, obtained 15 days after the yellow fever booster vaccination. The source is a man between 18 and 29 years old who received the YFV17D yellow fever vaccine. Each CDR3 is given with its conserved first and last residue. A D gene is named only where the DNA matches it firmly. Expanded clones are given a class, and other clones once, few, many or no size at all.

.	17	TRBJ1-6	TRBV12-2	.	TGTGCAAGTCCCTTAAAGGCGAAGGGTTTATATAATTCACCCCTCCACTTT	CASPLKAKGLYNSPLHF
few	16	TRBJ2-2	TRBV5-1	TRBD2	TGCGCCAGCAACCCGACGCTAGCGGGGAACACCGGGGAGCTGTTTTTT	CASNPTLAGNTGELFF
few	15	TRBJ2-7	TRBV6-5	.	TGTGCCAGCAGTTACGGGGGGACAGACACCTACGAGCAGTACTTC	CASSYGGTDTYEQYF
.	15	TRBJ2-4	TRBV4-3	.	TGCGCCAGCAGCTGGGGGGGGGCCGAACTCAACATTCAGTACTTC	CASSWGGAELNIQYF
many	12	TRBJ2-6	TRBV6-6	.	TGTGCCACTCACGGGGGGGCCAACGTCCTGACTTTC	CATHGGANVLTF
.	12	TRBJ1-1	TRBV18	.	TGTGCCAGCTCCCGAGAGTTCGCTGAAGCTTTCTTT	CASSREFAEAFF
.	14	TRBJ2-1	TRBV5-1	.	TGCGCCAGCAGCTTGATAGCCTCCCGCAATGAGCAGTTCTTC	CASSLIASRNEQFF
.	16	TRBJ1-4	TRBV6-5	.	TGTGCCAGCAGCCTAGGAGGAGAGGGCGGTAATGAAAAACTGTTTTTT	CASSLGGEGGNEKLFF
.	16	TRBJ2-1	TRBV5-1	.	TGCGCCAGCAGCTTGGCCCCGGGGCCGGCGCGGAATGAGCAGTTCTTC	CASSLAPGPARNEQFF
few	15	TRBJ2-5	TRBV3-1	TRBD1	TGTGCCAGCAGCCAGCGTACAGGGGCGCAAGAGACCCAGTACTTC	CASSQRTGAQETQYF
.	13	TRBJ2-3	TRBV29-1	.	TGCAGCGTTTGGACCTACGGGACGGGTACGCAGTATTTT	CSVWTYGTGTQYF
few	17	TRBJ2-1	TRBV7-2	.	TGTGCCAGCAGCTTAGGATTGGCAGGGAGCTCCTACAATGAGCAGTTCTTC	CASSLGLAGSSYNEQFF
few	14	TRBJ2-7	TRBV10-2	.	TGCGCCAGCAGTTCCCAGTTTCACTCCTACGAGCAGTACTTC	CASSSQFHSYEQYF
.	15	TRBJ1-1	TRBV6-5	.	TGTGCCAGCAGTTACATGGGCGGGGAACGGACTGAAGCTTTCTTT	CASSYMGGERTEAFF
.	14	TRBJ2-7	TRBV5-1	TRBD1	TGCGCCAGCAGCTTAAGGGACAGATCCTACGAGCAGTACTTC	CASSLRDRSYEQYF
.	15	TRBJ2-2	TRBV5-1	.	TGCGCCAGCGCAACAGGTTCGGGGAACACCGGGGAGCTGTTTTTT	CASATGSGNTGELFF
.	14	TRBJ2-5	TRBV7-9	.	TGTGCCAGCAGCCGTGACTTGGGGCAAGAGACCCAGTACTTC	CASSRDLGQETQYF
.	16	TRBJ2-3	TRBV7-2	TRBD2	TGTGCCAGCAGCTTTTCGTCTAGCGGATACACAGATACGCAGTATTTT	CASSFSSSGYTDTQYF
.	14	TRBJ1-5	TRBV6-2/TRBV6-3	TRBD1	TGTGCCAGCACCGGACAGGGGAGCAATCAGCCCCAGCATTTT	CASTGQGSNQPQHF
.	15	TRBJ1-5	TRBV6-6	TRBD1	TGTGCCAGCAGCCCCAGGGGGTTAGGCAATCAGCCCCAGCATTTT	CASSPRGLGNQPQHF
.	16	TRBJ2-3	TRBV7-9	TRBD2	TGTGCCAGCAGCCCTCGACTAGCGGCTAGCACAGATACGCAGTATTTT	CASSPRLAASTDTQYF
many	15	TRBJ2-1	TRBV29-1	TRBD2	TGCAGCGTTGTCCGTCGGCGGGGGGGCGTGAATGAGCAGTTCTTC	CSVVRRRGGVNEQFF
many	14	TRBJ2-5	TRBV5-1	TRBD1	TGTGCCAGCAGCTTAGGGACAGTCCAAGAGACCCAGTACTTC	CASSLGTVQETQYF
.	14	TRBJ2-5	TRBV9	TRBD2	TGTGCCAGCAGCCCTAGCGGGGGCAGGGAGACCCAGTACTTC	CASSPSGGRETQYF